The 9 T cell receptor beta chains below were found in one sample sequenced in a study of blood T cell repertoires in COVID-19 (dated by TCRdb to about 2020). Library preparation used the immunoSEQ multiplex PCR assay. Imported from immuneACCESS, the table was reduced by TCRdb to in-frame sequences with V and J called. These copies leave out some clones; in studies compared against another copy, an unresolved V gene accounts for under half, and the cause of the remainder is not known. Here the sample has fewer than 350,000 clones; roughly 91% occur a single time. The top ten hold approximately 2% of the sample. The sequencing sample was made of PBMCs or T cells enriched from blood (not recorded which). These receptors were taken from a woman aged 60-75 years in a cohort exposed to, infected with or recovered from COVID-19 (not recorded which).

The chain joins TRBV24-1 to TRBJ1-4; D unclear. Looked up from germline, CDR1 is KGHDR and CDR2 is SFDVKD. V lost 4 bases, J lost 10 bases, and 18 bases lay in between. CDR3 length: 15 amino acids. The CDR3 DNA sequence: TGTGCCACCAGTGACCCGGACTTCTCGGCTGGAAAACTGTTTTTT. Its protein is CATSDPDFSAGKLFF.

The chain joins TRBV6-5 to TRBJ2-1; TRBD1 is a possible D gene (6 bases). This CDR3 is 11 amino acids long. Germline V lookup: CDR1 MNHEY, CDR2 SVGAGI. V lost 6 bases, J lost 10 bases, and 10 bases lay in between. CDR3 sequence: CASSRDREQFF. CDR3 bases: TGTGCCAGCAGCCGCGACAGGGAGCAGTTCTTC.

The chain combines TRBV27 with TRBJ2-1; 7 positions agree with TRBD1. The CDR3 is made up of 16 amino acids. J gave up 0 bases and V 3 bases, and 5 bases lay outside the gene matches. Germline V CDR1 and CDR2: MNHEY, SMNVEV (reference sequence). CDR3 DNA: TGTGCCAGCAGTTTTCTGACAGGGAGCTCCTACAATGAGCAGTTCTTC. It specifies CASSFLTGSSYNEQFF.

The chain carries TRBV3-1 (or the pseudogene TRBV3-2) and TRBJ2-1; D unclear. CDR1 and CDR2 from the germline V gene are LGHDT and YNNKEL (reference sequence). Trimming removed 4 bases at V and 3 bases at J, with 7 bases between. This CDR3 has 13 residues. As DNA, the CDR3 is TGTGCCAGCAGCCGTCACAGCTACAATGAGCAGTTCTTC. Translation: CASSRHSYNEQFF.

This clone was recorded a few times. CDR3 region: CASKGTSGKNTGELFF. CDR3 DNA: TGTGCCAGTAAGGGGACTAGCGGGAAAAACACCGGGGAGCTGTTTTTT. The chain carries TRBV27 and TRBJ2-2, with TRBD2 matching 13 bases. V lost 9 bases to trimming and J lost 2 bases; unmatched junction nucleotides: 6. Germline loops: CDR1 MNHEY, CDR2 SMNVEV (reference sequence). There are 16 residues in the CDR3.

The chain combines TRBV5-6 with TRBJ2-7, with a tentative D call TRBD2 (6 bases). This CDR3 spans 13 amino acids. Trimming removed 5 bases at V and 3 bases at J, with 12 bases between. The germline CDR1 and CDR2 sequences are SGHDT and YYEEEE. For the CDR3, the DNA is TGTGCCAGCAGGGTGGGACTCAGCTACGAGCAGTACTTC. It encodes CASRVGLSYEQYF.

This chain links TRBV5-1 with TRBJ2-3; a possible D gene is TRBD2 (5 bases). CDR3 length: 15 residues. CDR1 SGHRS and CDR2 YFSETQ come from the germline V gene. Trimming pared 0 bases from V and 1 base from J, leaving 9 bases between. Written as DNA, the CDR3 is TGCGCCAGCAGCTTGGGCCTAGCTGGCACAGATACGCAGTATTTT. The encoded protein is CASSLGLAGTDTQYF.

The rearrangement uses TRBV27 and TRBJ1-2; tentatively, D is TRBD1 (6 bases). Trimming took off 5 bases at V and 4 bases at J, with 20 bases between the two ends. CDR3 length equals 16 residues. Germline CDR1 is MNHEY and CDR2 is SMNVEV (reference sequence). CDR3 coding DNA: TGTGCCAGCAGTGTCCCCTGGACGGGGGGCGCCTATGGCTACACCTTC. Protein sequence: CASSVPWTGGAYGYTF.

This clone occurred once. This chain connects TRBV28 to TRBJ1-2; 7 bases align to TRBD1. CDR1 and CDR2 from the germline V gene are MDHEN and SYDVKM. Trimming at V came to 3 bases and at J to 12 bases, leaving 16 bases not matched to a gene. The CDR3 is 15 amino acids. The DNA of the CDR3 is TGTGCCAGCAGTTTTAAAGCTCGGGACAGCTCTTTAAACACCTTC. Translated: CASSFKARDSSLNTF.